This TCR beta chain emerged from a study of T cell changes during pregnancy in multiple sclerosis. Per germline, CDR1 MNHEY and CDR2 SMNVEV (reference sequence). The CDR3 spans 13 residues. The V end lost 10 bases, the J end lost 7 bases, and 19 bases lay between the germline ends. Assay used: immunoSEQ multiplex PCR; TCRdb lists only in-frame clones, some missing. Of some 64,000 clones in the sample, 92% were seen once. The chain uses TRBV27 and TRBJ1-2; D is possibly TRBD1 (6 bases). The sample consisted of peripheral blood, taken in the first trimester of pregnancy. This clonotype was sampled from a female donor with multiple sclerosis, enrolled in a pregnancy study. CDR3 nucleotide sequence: TGTGCCACCGGCCCGACAGGACTGAGTGGCTACACCTTC. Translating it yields CATGPTGLSGYTF.